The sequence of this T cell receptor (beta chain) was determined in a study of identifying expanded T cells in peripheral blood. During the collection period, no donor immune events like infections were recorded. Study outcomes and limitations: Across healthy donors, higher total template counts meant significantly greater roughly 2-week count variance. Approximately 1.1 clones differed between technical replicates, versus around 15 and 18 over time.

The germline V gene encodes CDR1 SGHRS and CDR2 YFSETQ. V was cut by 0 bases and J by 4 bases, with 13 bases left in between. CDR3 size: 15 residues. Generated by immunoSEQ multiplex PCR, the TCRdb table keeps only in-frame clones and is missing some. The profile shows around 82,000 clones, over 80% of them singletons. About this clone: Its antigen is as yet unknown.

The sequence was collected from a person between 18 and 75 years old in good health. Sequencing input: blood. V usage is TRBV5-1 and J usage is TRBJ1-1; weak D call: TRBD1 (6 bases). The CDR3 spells CASSLGDSRGTEAFF. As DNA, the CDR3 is TGCGCCAGCAGCTTGGGTGACTCCAGGGGCACTGAAGCTTTCTTT.